The T cell receptor (beta chain) under discussion was sequenced for a study of shared clonotypes between healthy human individuals. Study at large: CD8 memory received one plate per donor, CD8 naive two, CD4 memory three and CD4 naive three. The study, taken as a whole, reports: Sample collection involved blood only; tissue repertoires are likely different.

Produced via immunoSEQ multiplex PCR; TCRdb's table is partial and in-frame only. There are roughly 680,000 clones in the sample; 72% occur only once, and over 1.5% lies in the top ten. Concerning this clone: Antigen unknown. In the same sample, other DNA sequences code for this CDR3.

CDR1 and CDR2 (germline): SNHLY, FYNNEI. The CDR3 covers 11 residues. The V and J ends lost 4 bases and 3 bases respectively, with 3 bases between them. The sequencing sample was made of memory CD4+ T cells sorted from blood. Subset: CD45RA-negative fraction. This TCR was recovered from a woman aged 25 to 39 in good health. The chain has TRBV2 and TRBJ2-5; D gene unclear. Here the CDR3 reads CASSGKETQYF. The DNA of the CDR3 is TGTGCCAGCAGTGGAAAAGAGACCCAGTACTTC.